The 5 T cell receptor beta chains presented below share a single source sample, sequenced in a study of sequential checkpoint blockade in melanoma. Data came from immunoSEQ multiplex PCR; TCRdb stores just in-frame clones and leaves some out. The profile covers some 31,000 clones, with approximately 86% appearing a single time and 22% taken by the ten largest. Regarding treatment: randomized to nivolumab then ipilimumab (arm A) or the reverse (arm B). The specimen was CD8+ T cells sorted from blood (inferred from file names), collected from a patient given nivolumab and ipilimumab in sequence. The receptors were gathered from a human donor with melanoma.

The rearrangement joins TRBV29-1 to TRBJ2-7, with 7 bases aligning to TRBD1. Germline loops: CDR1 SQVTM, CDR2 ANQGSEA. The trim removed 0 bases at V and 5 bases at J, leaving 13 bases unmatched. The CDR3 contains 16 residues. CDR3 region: CSVEDPRGQLRDEQYF. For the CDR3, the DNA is TGCAGCGTTGAAGACCCGAGGGGACAGTTACGAGACGAGCAGTACTTC.

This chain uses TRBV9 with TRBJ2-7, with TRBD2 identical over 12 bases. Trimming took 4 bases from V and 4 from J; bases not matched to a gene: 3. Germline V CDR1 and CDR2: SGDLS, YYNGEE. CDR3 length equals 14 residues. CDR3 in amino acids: CASSPGLAGYEQYF. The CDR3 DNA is TGTGCCAGCAGCCCGGGACTAGCGGGTTACGAGCAGTACTTC.

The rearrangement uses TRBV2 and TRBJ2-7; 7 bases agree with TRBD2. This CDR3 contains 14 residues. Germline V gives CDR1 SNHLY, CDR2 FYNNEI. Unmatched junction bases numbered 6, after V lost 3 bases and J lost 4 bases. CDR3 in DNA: TGTGCCAGCAGTGAGGGGCGGGGGTGGTACGAGCAGTACTTC. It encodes CASSEGRGWYEQYF.

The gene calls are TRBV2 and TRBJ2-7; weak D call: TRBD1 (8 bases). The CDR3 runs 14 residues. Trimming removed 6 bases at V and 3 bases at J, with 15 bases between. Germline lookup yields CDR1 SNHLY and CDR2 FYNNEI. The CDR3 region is CASRGGTGGYEQYF. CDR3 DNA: TGTGCCAGCAGGGGGGGGACAGGCGGCTACGAGCAGTACTTC.

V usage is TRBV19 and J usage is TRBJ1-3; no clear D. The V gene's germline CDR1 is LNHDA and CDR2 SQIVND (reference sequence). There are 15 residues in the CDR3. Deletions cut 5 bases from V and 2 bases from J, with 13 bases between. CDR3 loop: CASSAVVITGNTIYF. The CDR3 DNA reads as TGTGCCAGTAGTGCGGTGGTGATAACTGGAAACACCATATATTTT. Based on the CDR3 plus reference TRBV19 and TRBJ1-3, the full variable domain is DGGITQSPKYLFRKEGQNVTLSCEQNLNHDAMYWYRQDPGQGLRLIYYSQIVNDFQKGDIAEGYSVSREKKESFPLTVTSAQKNPTAFYLCASSAVVITGNTIYFGEGSWLTVV.